This entry lists 15 T cell receptor beta chains sequenced from one sample in a study of metastatic and nonmetastatic thyroid tumors. From the PCR reads, TCRdb re-called clones with MiXCR. Of 55,000 to 75,000 clones in the sample, more than 15% are singletons; the top ten hold 9.5% to 15%. Not a single patient had been given any form of treatment at any point before undergoing thyroid surgery. The sample taken for sequencing was blood. The receptors were sampled from a female donor with papillary thyroid cancer or a benign thyroid nodule (not recorded which). Some clones in this sample may be carry-over from other donors' samples.

This clone was seen only once. The chain couples TRBV30 to TRBJ1-2; 8 positions agree with TRBD1. The germline gives CDR1 GTSNPN, CDR2 SVGIG (reference sequence). The length of the CDR3 is 12 residues. V shed 3 bases and J 10 bases; nucleotides not matched to a gene: 7. CDR3 in DNA: TGTGCCTGGAGCCATCCAGGGGGCTCCTACACCTTC. The encoded protein is CAWSHPGGSYTF.

In its sample, this clone was seen many times. The rearrangement links TRBV18 to TRBJ2-7, with TRBD2 identical over 9 bases. The germline gives CDR1 KGHSH, CDR2 LQKENI. V trimming: 3 bases; J trimming: 3 bases; junction bases outside the gene matches: 9. CDR3 length equals 16 residues. CDR3 sequence (DNA): TGTGCCAGCTCACCCCCCGGGACTAGCTTTCTCTACGAGCAGTACTTC. It encodes CASSPPGTSFLYEQYF. The whole variable domain, filled in from reference TRBV18 and TRBJ2-7, reads NAGVMQNPRHLVRRRGQEARLRCSPMKGHSHVYWYRQLPEEGLKFMVYLQKENIIDESGMPKERFSAEFPKEGPSILRIQQVVRGDSAAYFCASSPPGTSFLYEQYFGPGTRLTVT.

In this sample, this clone turned up a few times. This may be a read error, as it is one base from a much larger clone. This chain connects TRBV5-1 to TRBJ2-5; D is ambiguous. Trimming cost V 4 bases and J 1 base, with 8 bases left between them. This CDR3 comprises 13 residues. Germline V gene lookup returns CDR1 SGHRS and CDR2 YFSETQ. The CDR3: CASSPTAQETQYF. The CDR3 coding sequence is TGCGCCAGCAGCCCAACCGCCCAAGAGACCCAGTACTTC.

This clone was seen ten or more times. The J gene is TRBJ1-5, the V gene TRBV28; 11 bases are shared with TRBD1. The CDR3 covers 16 residues. The V segment lost 5 bases and the J segment 4 bases; nucleotides outside the gene matches: 7. Germline V gives CDR1 MDHEN, CDR2 SYDVKM. The CDR3 is CASSPSGQGGNQPQHF. Written as DNA, the CDR3 is TGTGCCAGCAGTCCCTCGGGACAGGGGGGTAATCAGCCCCAGCATTTT.

The rearrangement joins TRBV6-4 to TRBJ1-3; D not resolved. Trimming took off 10 bases at V and 10 bases at J, with 5 bases between the two ends. The CDR3 is 8 residues long. Per germline, CDR1 MRHNA and CDR2 SNTAGT. DNA for the CDR3: TGTGCCACGCCAACCATATATTTT. Encoded protein: CATPTIYF.

V gene TRBV5-1 combines with J gene TRBJ2-1; 9 nucleotides line up with TRBD2. CDR1 is SGHRS, CDR2 YFSETQ, per germline. This CDR3 region has 15 residues. V gave up 0 bases and J gave up 8 bases; unmatched junction bases: 6. The CDR3 region has the DNA TGCGCCAGCAGCTTGGAGGCGGGAGGGCTGGATGAGCAGTTCTTC. Translating it yields CASSLEAGGLDEQFF.

This clone was seen only a few times. A much larger clone lies a single base off, so this may be a read error. V usage is TRBV6-1 and J usage is TRBJ1-5; no clear D. Germline V gene lookup returns CDR1 MNHNS and CDR2 SASEGT. The CDR3 contains 16 residues. CDR3 residues: CASSERGHGGNQPQHF. CDR3 DNA sequence: TGTGCCAGCAGTGAAAGAGGGCATGGTGGAAATCAGCCTCAGCATTTT.

This clone was counted at least ten times. The genes are TRBV24-1 and TRBJ2-1; possible D gene TRBD2, 6 bases. The ends were cut back, 10 bases at V and 5 bases at J, with 20 bases in the middle. This CDR3 region has 15 residues. The V gene's germline CDR1 is KGHDR and CDR2 SFDVKD. DNA of the CDR3: TGTGCCACTCATCCCCCAATCATAGCGGACAATGAGCAGTTCTTC. It translates to CATHPPIIADNEQFF.

This clone is judged medium-sized. The chain uses TRBV2 and TRBJ2-7; 7 bases agree with TRBD1. The V gene end was trimmed by 4 bases and the J gene end by 0 bases; junction bases not matched to a gene: 3. CDR1 and CDR2 (germline): SNHLY, FYNNEI. CDR3 length: 14 residues. Here the CDR3 DNA reads TGTGCCAGCAGTGGACAGGGCGCCTCCTACGAGCAGTACTTC. This gives the protein CASSGQGASYEQYF.

The sample holds many counts of this clone. V and J are TRBV24-1 and TRBJ2-3; the D gene is possibly TRBD2 (5 bases). V gave up 1 base and J gave up 5 bases, with 12 bases separating them. In germline, CDR1 is KGHDR, CDR2 SFDVKD. This CDR3 has 15 residues. CDR3 sequence reads: CATSDFVGEIDTQYF. The CDR3 coding sequence is TGTGCCACCAGTGATTTTGTCGGGGAAATAGATACGCAGTATTTT.

This clone has at least ten counts. The chain recombines TRBV5-1 with TRBJ1-1, with 9 positions matching TRBD1. The CDR3 consists of 16 residues. The germline V gene has CDR1 SGHRS and CDR2 YFSETQ. V shed 4 bases and J 0 bases; nucleotides not matched to a gene: 7. The CDR3 nucleotides read TGCGCCAGCAGCCTTGGGACAGGGAGCATGAACACTGAAGCTTTCTTT. Encoded protein: CASSLGTGSMNTEAFF.

A word on this clone: This may arise from a read error, as a much more abundant clone is one base away. The genes are TRBV9 and TRBJ2-2; TRBD1 matches 8 bases. CDR1 and CDR2 (germline): SGDLS, YYNGEE. The CDR3 is 14 amino acids. CDR3 in DNA: TGTGCCAGCAGCGCCAGGACAGGGTCCGGGAAGCTGTTTTTT. Translated, it gives CASSARTGSGKLFF.

This chain connects TRBV6-1 to TRBJ1-3; tentative D call: TRBD1 (6 bases). The V gene lost 4 bases and the J gene lost 2 bases, with 15 bases spanning the gap. Germline CDR1 and CDR2: MNHNS and SASEGT. The CDR3 runs 16 residues. DNA of the CDR3: TGTGCCAGCAGTGGTTTGAGAACAGGGACTGGAAACACCATATATTTT. The encoded protein is CASSGLRTGTGNTIYF.

The rearrangement links TRBV7-8 to TRBJ2-7, with TRBD1 matching 9 bases. The CDR3 spans 15 residues. Looked up from germline, CDR1 is SGHVS and CDR2 is FQNEAQ. V lost 5 bases and J lost 2; bases outside the gene matches: 7. For the CDR3, the DNA is TGTGCCAGCAGCAGTCACCGGGACAGGGCCTACGAGCAGTACTTC. Translating it yields CASSSHRDRAYEQYF.

This clone was recorded at least ten times. The chain joins TRBV28 to TRBJ2-7; D ambiguous. Germline-derived CDR1 and CDR2 are MDHEN and SYDVKM. Trimming pared 8 bases from V and 4 bases from J, leaving 15 bases between. CDR3 length: 13 amino acids. The CDR3 loop is CASFGRARYEQYF. CDR3 sequence (DNA): TGTGCCAGCTTTGGTAGGGCGCGTTACGAGCAGTACTTC.